This T cell receptor beta chain was found in a study of molecular identifiers for immune sequencing clone quantification. Findings and limits, study-wide: Spiked-in Jurkat TCR RNA corresponding to one cell was reported as detectable against 970,000 or so naive cells.

CDR3 length: 15 residues. Per the germline V gene, CDR1 is MNHEY and CDR2 is SMNVEV (reference sequence). Deletions cut 9 bases from V and 5 bases from J, with 19 bases between. Regarding this clonotype: Its target is unknown.

Each CDR3 protein is one row after TCRdb ran MiXCR on the PCR reads. The profile shows 400,000 to 600,000 distinct CDR3 sequences, about 25% of them singletons. Libraries from naive CD8 cells were generated from about 20,000 to 1,000,000 sorted cells (with 10%, 30% or 50% RNA). The chain links TRBV27 to TRBJ2-2; D perhaps matches TRBD1 (5 bases). Input material: naive CD8+ T cells from blood, with Jurkat cell RNA spiked in. Subset indicated: FACS-sorted CD8+CD4-CCR7+CD45RA+ naive T cells. The sequence was collected from a human donor in good health. Some libraries in this study had Jurkat cell RNA spiked in. The CDR3 loop reads CARRGQTNRTGELFF. In DNA form, the CDR3 reads TGTGCCAGGCGAGGACAAACGAATCGTACCGGGGAGCTGTTTTTT.